The entry below describes one TCR beta chain. The repertoire was sequenced with immunoSEQ multiplex PCR; TCRdb's copy has only in-frame clones and lacks some. The repertoire holds approximately 82,000 clones, with 85% to 95% as singletons. The data derive from a study of OX40 agonist ivuxolimab in advanced cancers. As for the study in general: Cohort: more than 75% men, mean age around 60, aged about 20 to 79.

At cycle 4 day 1, cycle 7 day 1, and baseline, blood was sampled. The germline V gene has CDR1 SGDLS and CDR2 YYNGEE. The CDR3 spans 15 residues. J was trimmed by 9 bases and V by 4 bases; bases with no gene match: 14. Specimen: CD4+ or CD8+ T cells sorted from blood, collected in a trial of the OX40 agonist ivuxolimab. The chain couples TRBV9 to TRBJ2-7; 9 nucleotides match TRBD1. The receptor was isolated from an adult with an advanced solid tumor such as melanoma, head and neck, liver or kidney cancer. CDR3 sequence (DNA): TGTGCCAGCAGCCCCTCCCCCGGGACAGGGCAAGTGCAGTACTTC. Translated: CASSPSPGTGQVQYF.